In this sample, the clone carrying this TCR beta chain turned up a few times. In the PCR, 60 Vbeta and 13 Jbeta primers were used. Assay: immunoSEQ multiplex PCR; the TCRdb copy retains only in-frame clones and omits some. The sample carries 80,000 or so clones, roughly 60% recorded once. These data come from a study of cytomegalovirus exposure and HLA in healthy donors. Whole-study context: In an early release, HLA-typed donors contributed about 80 million unique TCR sequences.

Unmatched junction bases numbered 10, after V lost 3 bases and J lost 5 bases. There are 16 residues in the CDR3. Germline assignment: CDR1 SGHDT and CDR2 YYEEEE. This TCR was sampled from a man aged 25-40 years in good health and CMV-seropositive. What was sequenced was PBMCs. The chain is built from TRBV5-6 and TRBJ2-3; 9 bases align to TRBD2. CDR3 coding DNA: TGTGCCAGCAGCTACATCGGCGGGGGGGCGGTAGATACGCAGTATTTT. Its translation is CASSYIGGGAVDTQYF.